The T cell receptor beta chain described here comes from a study of T cells in Graves' hyperthyroidism and ophthalmopathy. General study findings and limits: Most thyroid clonotypes that were expanded above 0.001 also turned up in blood.

A Clinical Activity Score of at least 3, a NOSPECS grade of at least 4 and a duration under 3 months were recorded in the ophthalmopathy patients. Thyroid ultrasound and orbital computed tomography, with clinical symptoms and serum thyroxine and TRAb, informed diagnoses. It was 8.5 to 10 ml of fresh peripheral blood that supplied the PBMCs. The CDR3 length is 15 residues. The germline CDR1 and CDR2 sequences are LGHNA and YNFKEQ. Deletions cut 1 base from V and 5 bases from J, with 14 bases between. What was amplified from RNA transcripts were TCR beta CDR3 regions. During a first-round RT-PCR of the TCR CDR3, the HTBI primer set was used. TCRdb re-derived calls from the multiplex PCR reads in MiXCR, one entry per CDR3 protein. The sample records some 300,000 distinct CDR3 sequences, roughly 19% being singletons. The table lists this clonotype with a few counts. Its antigen is undetermined.

Material: blood. The TCR was taken from a man aged 50 to 59 with Graves' ophthalmopathy. This chain uses TRBV4-2 with TRBJ1-2; perhaps TRBD1 as D (6 bases). CDR3 in DNA: TGTGCCAGCAGCCAAGCCCTGGACAGCTTATATGGCTACACCTTC. Protein sequence: CASSQALDSLYGYTF.